The rows below give T cell receptor beta chains drawn from one sample of a study of Graves' ophthalmopathy and Graves' hyperthyroidism. TCRdb re-called the multiplex PCR reads with MiXCR, one entry per CDR3 protein. In the table there are 350,000 to 450,000 distinct CDR3 sequences, around 20% of which are singletons. The sequencing sample was made of peripheral blood. These receptors were obtained from a woman between 18 and 30 years old with Graves' ophthalmopathy. CDR3s include the opening cysteine and the closing phenylalanine or tryptophan. The D gene is left open where the match is weak. The listing skips clone size in some rows; elsewhere it reads once, few, many or a size class.

V gene	J gene	clone size	D gene	CDR3 DNA	CDR3 protein
TRBV28	TRBJ1-1	many	NA	TGTGCCAGCAGTTCGCCCGGGGGGCCGGGGAACACTGAAGCTTTCTTT	CASSSPGGPGNTEAFF
TRBV11-2	TRBJ2-5	NA	NA	TGCGCCAGCAGTCCCGGGTACCAAGAGACCCAGTACTTC	CASSPGYQETQYF
TRBV7-2	TRBJ2-5	many	TRBD2	TGTGCCAGCCGCCCCTCGGGGGGAGGGACCCAGTACTTC	CASRPSGGGTQYF
TRBV19	TRBJ2-7	NA	TRBD2	TGTGCCAGTAGTATGTCAGCGGGAGACTACGAGCAGTACTTC	CASSMSAGDYEQYF
TRBV2	TRBJ2-2	many	TRBD2	TGTGCCAGTCCGGGACTAGCCGGGGAGCTGTTTTTT	CASPGLAGELFF
TRBV28	TRBJ1-1	many	NA	TGTGCCAGCAGACTCGGACCCATGAACACTGAAGCTTTCTTT	CASRLGPMNTEAFF
TRBV27	TRBJ2-4	many	NA	TGTGCCAGCAGAGAGGGGGTATCCAAAAACATTCAGTACTTC	CASREGVSKNIQYF
TRBV7-9	TRBJ2-7	few	NA	TGTGCCAGCGCCCTCGCCGTCGGGAGCTCCTACGAGCAGTACTTC	CASALAVGSSYEQYF
TRBV20-1	TRBJ2-7	many	TRBD1	TGCAGTGCCCCGGGACAGGCCTACGAGCAGTACTTC	CSAPGQAYEQYF
TRBV20-1	TRBJ2-5	NA	TRBD2	TGCAGTGCTAGACAGGGAGCGGGAGGGCAAGAGACCCAGTACTTC	CSARQGAGGQETQYF
TRBV7-6	TRBJ2-7	many	TRBD1	TGTGCCAGCAGCATATCACCGGGACAGGGGGCTAGGGAGCAGTACTTC	CASSISPGQGAREQYF
TRBV30	TRBJ1-1	many	NA	TGTGCCTGGAGTGTAGGGTCCGACGGCACTGAAGCTTTCTTT	CAWSVGSDGTEAFF
TRBV30	TRBJ1-6	many	NA	TGTGCCTGGAGTTCGGACGGTAATAATTCACCCCTCCACTTT	CAWSSDGNNSPLHF
TRBV12-3/TRBV12-4	TRBJ2-7	NA	TRBD1	TGTGCCAGCAGCTTAGGATTGGGACAGTATATCGAGCAGTACTTC	CASSLGLGQYIEQYF
TRBV29-1	TRBJ1-1	many	NA	TGCAGCGTTGAAGAGGGGGCCGCAGCTTTCTTT	CSVEEGAAAFF
TRBV7-2	TRBJ2-2	NA	NA	TGTGCCAGCAGCGCCGGGACAATGAACACCGGGGAGCTGTTTTTT	CASSAGTMNTGELFF
TRBV28	TRBJ2-7	many	TRBD1	TGTGCCAGCAGTTTATTCTTTACAGGGGTGGCCTACGAGCAGTACTTC	CASSLFFTGVAYEQYF
TRBV7-2	TRBJ2-7	few	NA	TGTGCCAGCAGCTTATGGACATCCTCCTACGAGCAGTACTTC	CASSLWTSSYEQYF
TRBV29-1	TRBJ1-5	many	NA	TGCAGCGTTGAAGGACCCGGACAGCCCCAGCATTTT	CSVEGPGQPQHF
TRBV7-9	TRBJ1-6	many	NA	TGTGCCAGCAGCGGAATCGGGTCACCCCTCCACTTT	CASSGIGSPLHF
TRBV28	TRBJ2-7	NA	NA	TGTGCCAGCAGTTTCGTCTCATCCTACGAGCAGTACTTC	CASSFVSSYEQYF
TRBV7-2	TRBJ1-5	NA	NA	TGTGCCAGCAGCTTAGCGCCTGGTTTGCAGCCCCAGCATTTT	CASSLAPGLQPQHF
TRBV6-5	TRBJ1-5	once	NA	TGTGCCAGCAGTAACCCGGGGTCCCAGGGTCGGCAGCCCCAGCATTTT	CASSNPGSQGRQPQHF
TRBV6-2/TRBV6-3	TRBJ2-7	NA	NA	TGTGCCAGCAGTTCGCAAAGGGCATCCTACGAGCAGTACTTC	CASSSQRASYEQYF
TRBV18	TRBJ1-5	NA	NA	TGTGCCAGCTCACCAAGGTCGGGGGCAGGCAATCAGCCCCAGCATTTT	CASSPRSGAGNQPQHF
TRBV29-1	TRBJ1-2	many	NA	TGCAGCGTTGAAGAAGGTCTAGGGAACTATGGCTACACCTTC	CSVEEGLGNYGYTF
TRBV29-1	TRBJ2-7	many	TRBD2	TGCAGCGTCCTTCGTGGGACTAGCGCTATCTACGAGCAGTACTTC	CSVLRGTSAIYEQYF
TRBV11-2	TRBJ2-5	many	NA	TGTGCCAGCAGCCACGGGTCCCTCTCCGTAACTGAGACCCAGTACTTC	CASSHGSLSVTETQYF
TRBV27	TRBJ2-5	many	TRBD2	TGTGCCAGCAGTCGGACTAGCGGGAGCGGAGAGACCCAGTACTTC	CASSRTSGSGETQYF
TRBV6-2/TRBV6-3	TRBJ2-7	many	NA	TGTGCGACACTGGAGATCTACGAGCAGTACTTC	CATLEIYEQYF
TRBV6-8	TRBJ2-7	NA	TRBD1	TGTGCCAGCAGTAGCGGGACAGGGGGCGCAACTAGCGGGGCCAGCTCCTACGAGCAGTACTTC	CASSSGTGGATSGASSYEQYF
TRBV20-1	TRBJ2-5	NA	NA	TGCAGTGCAAGCCCGTCTGGGGCCGAGACCCAGTACTTC	CSASPSGAETQYF
TRBV7-2	TRBJ1-6	many	NA	TGTGCCAGCAGAATAAGGACAAGGCCCTTTGGGTCACCCCTCCACTTT	CASRIRTRPFGSPLHF
TRBV12-3/TRBV12-4	TRBJ1-3	few	NA	TGTGCCAGCAGTCGGGGGCCGCGGCGGTACTCTGGAAACACCATATATTTT	CASSRGPRRYSGNTIYF
TRBV12-3/TRBV12-4	TRBJ1-5	many	NA	TGTGCCAGCAGCCGCCCGGGGACTGGGGAGCCCCAGCATTTT	CASSRPGTGEPQHF
TRBV7-2	TRBJ2-7	many	NA	TGTGCCAGCAGCCGGACCCAGCAATCCTACGAGCAGTACTTC	CASSRTQQSYEQYF
TRBV6-2/TRBV6-3	TRBJ2-7	few	NA	TGTGCCAGCAGTTTTATCCAGGTCGCGCGCGAGCAGTACTTC	CASSFIQVAREQYF
TRBV11-3	TRBJ2-7	NA	NA	TGTGCCAGCAGCTTAGCCCAAAAGGGGAACTACGAGCAGTACTTC	CASSLAQKGNYEQYF
TRBV12-3/TRBV12-4	TRBJ2-7	many	NA	TGTGCCAGCAGTTCCCCTCTTTTGGGGGACCACGAGCAGTACTTC	CASSSPLLGDHEQYF
TRBV12-3/TRBV12-4	TRBJ2-2	many	NA	TGTGCCAGCAGTTTAGCTCTAACCGGGGAGCTGTTTTTT	CASSLALTGELFF
TRBV6-2/TRBV6-3	TRBJ1-6	many	TRBD1	TGTGCCAGCAGTTCCATCGGGACAGTTTTTAATTCACCCCTCCACTTT	CASSSIGTVFNSPLHF
TRBV19	TRBJ1-3	many	NA	TGTGCCAGTCTCCCGGGAGTAGGAAACACCATATATTTT	CASLPGVGNTIYF
TRBV9	TRBJ1-6	many	NA	TGTGCCAGCAGCGTAGAGTCAGGGTTCGCTTCACCCCTCCACTTT	CASSVESGFASPLHF
TRBV7-8	TRBJ2-2	many	NA	TGTGCCAGCAGCCCACGACGAGTAAACACCGGGGAGCTGTTTTTT	CASSPRRVNTGELFF
TRBV7-2	TRBJ2-5	many	TRBD2	TGTGCCAGCAATAAGTGGCGGGAGGGCCAAGAGACCCAGTACTTC	CASNKWREGQETQYF
TRBV3-1	TRBJ1-6	many	TRBD1	TGTGCCAGCAGCCGGACAGGAGCAAACTATAATTCACCCCTCCACTTT	CASSRTGANYNSPLHF
TRBV12-3/TRBV12-4	TRBJ2-5	many	NA	TGTGCCAGCAGTTTAGAAGCCAAATGGGGAATTGAGACCCAGTACTTC	CASSLEAKWGIETQYF
TRBV28	TRBJ2-7	few	NA	TGTGCCAGCACCCCTCGGGCGGACCTCTACGAGCAGTACTTC	CASTPRADLYEQYF
TRBV29-1	TRBJ1-1	many	NA	TGCAGCGTTGAAGCAAAGGGACAAGCTTTCTTT	CSVEAKGQAFF
TRBV29-1	TRBJ2-5	many	NA	TGCAGCGTTGTACGGCCGGGACCTATCCAAGAGACCCAGTACTTC	CSVVRPGPIQETQYF
TRBV4-2	TRBJ2-4	many	NA	TGTGCCAGCAGCCAAGAAAGAGGAGACATTCAGTACTTC	CASSQERGDIQYF
TRBV12-3/TRBV12-4	TRBJ2-4	many	TRBD2	TGTGCCAGCAGCTTCCCCGGCGCGGGGGGGCCCAAAAACATTCAGTACTTC	CASSFPGAGGPKNIQYF
TRBV12-3/TRBV12-4	TRBJ2-7	NA	TRBD2	TGTGCCAGCAGCTTCGGGGGGGCGCGGTGGCAGTACTTC	CASSFGGARWQYF
TRBV2	TRBJ2-7	many	TRBD1	TGTGCCAGCAGAGGACAGGCGGCGCAGTACTTC	CASRGQAAQYF
TRBV10-3	TRBJ2-7	many	TRBD1	TGTGCCATCAGAATCCGGGACAGGGTGTGGGAGCAGTACTTC	CAIRIRDRVWEQYF
TRBV6-1	TRBJ2-2	NA	NA	TGTGCCAGCACCTCTGAACTGACGAACACCGGGGAGCTGTTTTTT	CASTSELTNTGELFF
TRBV11-2	TRBJ1-1	many	TRBD1	TGTGCCAGCAGCCTTGACAGGGGAACTGTGAACACTGAAGCTTTCTTT	CASSLDRGTVNTEAFF
TRBV12-3/TRBV12-4	TRBJ1-2	NA	NA	TGTGCCAGCAGTTTAGCGCGCAGGACTCTTTATGGCTACACCTTC	CASSLARRTLYGYTF
TRBV12-3/TRBV12-4	TRBJ1-5	many	TRBD1	TGTGCCAGCAGTTTAGGACAGGGGGTAACGGGTCAGCCCCAGCATTTT	CASSLGQGVTGQPQHF
TRBV4-3	TRBJ2-5	many	NA	TGCGCCAGCAGCCAGGACGGGAATTCCAAGACCCAGTACTTC	CASSQDGNSKTQYF